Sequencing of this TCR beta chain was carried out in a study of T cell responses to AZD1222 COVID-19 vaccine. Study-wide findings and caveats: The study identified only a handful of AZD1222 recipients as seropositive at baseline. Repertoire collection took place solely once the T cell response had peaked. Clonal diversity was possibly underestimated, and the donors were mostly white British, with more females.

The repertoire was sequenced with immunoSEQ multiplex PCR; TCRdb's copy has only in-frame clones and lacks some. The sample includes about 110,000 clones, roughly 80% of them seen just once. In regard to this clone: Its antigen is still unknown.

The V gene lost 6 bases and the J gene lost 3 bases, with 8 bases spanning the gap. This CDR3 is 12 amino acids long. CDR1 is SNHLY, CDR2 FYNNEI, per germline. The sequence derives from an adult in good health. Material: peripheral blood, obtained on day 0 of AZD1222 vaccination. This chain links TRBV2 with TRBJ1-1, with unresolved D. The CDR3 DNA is TGTGCCAGCAGGGCCACAGACACTGAAGCTTTCTTT. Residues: CASRATDTEAFF.